One sample yielded the 14 T cell receptor beta chains listed below, sequenced in a study of CD8 T cells in ankylosing spondylitis. Points from the study as a whole: About 8 highly homologous variants made up a TCR beta motif, and this motif appeared characteristic of ankylosing spondylitis blood.

TCRdb analysed the 5' RACE reads with MiXCR anew, one entry per CDR3 protein. The sample contains roughly 440,000 distinct CDR3 sequences, more than 15% of which appear only once. Which antigens these TCRs recognize remains unknown. What was sequenced was blood, either unsorted or a sorted T cell fraction (not recorded which). These TCRs come from a male donor with ankylosing spondylitis.

The rearrangement uses TRBV7-2 and TRBJ2-7, with a tentative D call TRBD2 (6 bases). Germline assignment: CDR1 SGHTA and CDR2 FQGNSA. This CDR3 has 16 amino acids. V was cut by 3 bases and J by 2 bases, with 17 bases left in between. In nucleotides, the CDR3 is TGTGCCAGCAGCTTGGTGTTAGCGGTAGCGGCCTACGAGCAGTACTTC. Translated: CASSLVLAVAAYEQYF.

This clonotype has only a few counts. The chain recombines TRBV5-1 with TRBJ2-1, with D possibly TRBD2 on 6 matching bases. Trimming took off 3 bases at V and 8 bases at J, with 15 bases between the two ends. The germline CDR1 and CDR2 sequences are SGHRS and YFSETQ. CDR3 length equals 14 residues. The CDR3 nucleotides read TGCGCCAGCAGCTACGGGACTCCGGGGTATGAGCAGTTCTTC. Its protein product is CASSYGTPGYEQFF.

This clonotype was counted many times. The V gene is TRBV5-1, the J gene TRBJ1-3; D is undetermined. Germline V gene data show CDR1 as SGHRS and CDR2 as YFSETQ. Trimming removed 3 bases from V and 4 bases from J, with 5 bases in between. CDR3 size: 12 residues. Written as DNA, the CDR3 is TGCGCCAGCAGCTCGGAAGGAAACACCATATATTTT. Residues: CASSSEGNTIYF.

At least ten counts were recorded for this clonotype. This chain uses TRBV12-3 or TRBV12-4 with TRBJ1-1; perhaps TRBD1 as D (5 bases). V was cut by 5 bases and J by 5 bases, with 15 bases left in between. The length of the CDR3 is 14 residues. The CDR3 DNA reads as TGTGCCAGCAGTGGGGGGGGGAGTCAGACTGAAGCTTTCTTT. Its translation is CASSGGGSQTEAFF.

This clonotype was counted at least ten times. The chain recombines TRBV15 with TRBJ2-3, with TRBD1 matching 7 bases. This CDR3 has 16 residues. CDR1 is LNHNV, CDR2 YYDKDF, per germline (reference sequence). V lost 0 bases and J lost 3; bases outside the gene matches: 6. The chain's CDR3 is CATSRDGPQGTDTQYF. The CDR3 DNA is TGTGCCACCAGCAGAGATGGACCACAGGGGACAGATACGCAGTATTTT.

V is TRBV24-1 and J is TRBJ2-1; 9 positions match TRBD2. The V and J ends lost 4 bases and 6 bases, in that order; junction bases with no gene match: 6. CDR3 length: 15 residues. CDR1 and CDR2 (germline): KGHDR, SFDVKD. CDR3 in DNA: TGTGCCACCAGTGAGCGGACTAGCGAGTTCAATGAGCAGTTCTTC. It specifies CATSERTSEFNEQFF.

This clonotype turned up a few times. The chain recombines TRBV3-1 with TRBJ2-1; TRBD2 agrees at 9 bases. The J segment lost 2 bases and the V segment lost 3 bases, leaving 5 bases of the junction unmatched. Germline-derived CDR1 and CDR2 are LGHDT and YNNKEL (reference sequence). CDR3 size: 16 residues. The CDR3 coding sequence is TGTGCCAGCAGCCAGGGGCGGGGGGGTACCTACAATGAGCAGTTCTTC. Residues: CASSQGRGGTYNEQFF.

This clonotype was detected ten times or more. The genes are TRBV4-2 and TRBJ2-3, with 10 nucleotides matching TRBD2. V was pared by 0 bases and J by 5 bases, with 11 bases of the junction left unmatched. Germline CDR1 and CDR2: LGHNA and YNFKEQ. The CDR3 has 18 amino acids. CDR3 coding DNA: TGTGCCAGCAGCCAAGATCCCAGCGGGAGGGCCTTAGGAGATACGCAGTATTTT. Protein: CASSQDPSGRALGDTQYF.

J is TRBJ2-1 and V is TRBV12-3 or TRBV12-4; 10 bases fit TRBD1. The CDR3 runs to 15 residues. Germline trimming cut 5 bases from V and 3 bases from J; bases unmatched to any gene: 4. CDR3: CASSPRTGGYNEQFF. Written as DNA, the CDR3 is TGTGCCAGCAGTCCCCGGACAGGGGGCTACAATGAGCAGTTCTTC.

This clonotype occurred a few times. CDR3 amino acids: CASSQTSGNYNEQFF. In DNA, the CDR3 is TGTGCCAGCAGCCAGACTAGCGGGAACTACAATGAGCAGTTCTTC. This rearrangement joins TRBV7-2 to TRBJ2-1; 11 bases agree with TRBD2. J gave up 3 bases and V 5 bases, and 3 bases lay outside the gene matches. Per germline, CDR1 SGHTA and CDR2 FQGNSA. CDR3 length: 15 amino acids.

J is TRBJ2-4 and V is TRBV9, with D unresolved. The V end was cut by 0 bases, the J end by 6 bases, with 13 bases between. The CDR3 length is 15 residues. Germline CDR1 SGDLS, CDR2 YYNGEE. The CDR3 spells CASSVGPTSPNIQYF. The CDR3 nucleotides are TGTGCCAGCAGCGTAGGACCGACGAGTCCAAACATTCAGTACTTC.

The chain uses TRBV12-3 or TRBV12-4 and TRBJ1-4; tentatively, D is TRBD1 (5 bases). The CDR3 consists of 14 residues. V shed 5 bases and J shed 5 bases, with 12 bases lying between them. The CDR3 DNA is TGTGCCAGCAGTACCATCGACAGCAATGAAAAACTGTTTTTT. This codes for CASSTIDSNEKLFF.

V and J are TRBV19 and TRBJ1-2, with 7 bases lining up with TRBD1. The germline V gene encodes CDR1 LNHDA and CDR2 SQIVND (reference sequence). With 10 bases clipped from V and 4 bases from J, the junction kept 15 bases outside the gene matches. CDR3 size: 15 residues. The CDR3 here is CATKPSPGGSYGYTF. The DNA for the CDR3 is TGTGCCACCAAACCCTCCCCAGGGGGGAGCTATGGCTACACCTTC.

The chain recombines TRBV5-1 with TRBJ2-2; 9 bases match TRBD2. CDR3 length: 16 amino acids. With 4 bases clipped from V and 6 bases from J, the junction kept 10 bases outside the gene matches. Germline values: CDR1 SGHRS, CDR2 YFSETQ. The CDR3 spells CASSVGYWTSAGELFF. The DNA for the CDR3 is TGCGCCAGCAGCGTGGGGTACTGGACTAGCGCCGGGGAGCTGTTTTTT.